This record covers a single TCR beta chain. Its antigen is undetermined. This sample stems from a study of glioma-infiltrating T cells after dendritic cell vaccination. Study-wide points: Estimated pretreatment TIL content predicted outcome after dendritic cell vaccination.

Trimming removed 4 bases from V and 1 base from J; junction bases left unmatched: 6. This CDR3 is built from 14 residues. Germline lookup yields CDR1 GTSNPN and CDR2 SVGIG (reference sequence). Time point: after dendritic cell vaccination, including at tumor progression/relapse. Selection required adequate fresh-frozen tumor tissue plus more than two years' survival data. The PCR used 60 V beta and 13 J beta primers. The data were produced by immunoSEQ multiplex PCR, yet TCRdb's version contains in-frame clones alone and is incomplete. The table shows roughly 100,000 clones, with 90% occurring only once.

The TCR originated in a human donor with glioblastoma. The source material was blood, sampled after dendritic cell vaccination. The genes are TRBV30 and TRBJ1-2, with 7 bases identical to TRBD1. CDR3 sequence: CAWNPNRGNYGYTF. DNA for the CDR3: TGTGCCTGGAATCCGAACAGGGGTAACTATGGCTACACCTTC.